The 26 T cell receptor beta chains reported below all come from one sample, sequenced in a study of cytomegalovirus exposure and HLA in healthy donors. Primers: 60 Vbeta forward and 13 Jbeta reverse. Clones were read by immunoSEQ multiplex PCR, and TCRdb kept only the in-frame ones, dropping some. The clone table shows about 130,000 clones, with the ten largest holding 1.5% to 2%. The specimen sequenced was PBMCs. These receptors were obtained from a woman aged 60 to 75 in good health and CMV-seronegative.

This chain joins TRBV6-5 and TRBJ2-7; TRBD2 agrees at 9 bases. Germline V CDR1 and CDR2: MNHEY, SVGAGI. The CDR3 spans 15 residues. J lost 4 bases, V lost 2 bases, and 6 bases had no gene match. CDR3 in amino acids: CASSYAWRGGYEQYF. CDR3 bases: TGTGCCAGCAGTTACGCCTGGCGGGGGGGTTACGAGCAGTACTTC.

The V and J genes are TRBV13 and TRBJ2-5, with 7 nucleotides matching TRBD1. The germline gives CDR1 PRHDT, CDR2 FYEKMQ (reference sequence). After removal of 5 bases from V and 7 bases from J, the junction contained 16 bases not matched to a gene. This CDR3 comprises 16 residues. In DNA form, the CDR3 reads TGTGCCAGCAGCCCCCTACCCGGACAGGCGCTTCGGACCCAGTACTTC. Its translation: CASSPLPGQALRTQYF.

This chain uses TRBV6-1 with TRBJ1-3; possibly TRBD1 for D (5 bases). Trimming pared 11 bases from V and 3 bases from J, leaving 17 bases between. The germline gives CDR1 MNHNS, CDR2 SASEGT. The CDR3 sequence is 14 residues long. The CDR3 DNA sequence: TGTGCCCTCAGCAGATCAGGGATTGGAAACACCATATATTTT. Its protein product is CALSRSGIGNTIYF.

The genes are TRBV4-1 and TRBJ1-2; D gene ambiguous. The CDR3 contains 16 residues. Deletions cut 4 bases from V and 8 bases from J, with 23 bases between. Germline V gene sequence: CDR1 MGHRA, CDR2 YSYEKL. CDR3: CASSLIPGSSPGGYTF. CDR3 DNA: TGCGCCAGCAGCCTGATTCCGGGTTCCTCCCCGGGGGGCTACACCTTC.

The V and J genes are TRBV6-1 and TRBJ2-7; 8 bases match TRBD1. CDR1 and CDR2 from the germline V gene are MNHNS and SASEGT. The CDR3 is 15 amino acids. V lost 2 bases to trimming and J lost 5 bases; unmatched junction nucleotides: 8. The CDR3 is CASSESTGGRNEQYF. The CDR3 nucleotides are TGTGCCAGCAGTGAATCTACAGGGGGGAGGAACGAGCAGTACTTC.

The V call is TRBV2, the J call TRBJ1-3; a possible D gene is TRBD1 (6 bases). Germline V gives CDR1 SNHLY, CDR2 FYNNEI. Trimming stripped 4 bases from V and 0 bases from J, with 19 bases between. The CDR3 totals 18 residues. CDR3 region: CASSVWGLSSLSGNTIYF. The CDR3 nucleotides are TGTGCCAGCAGTGTCTGGGGGCTTAGCAGCCTCTCTGGAAACACCATATATTTT. Drawing the rest from reference TRBV2 and TRBJ1-3, the complete variable domain is EPEVTQTPSHQVTQMGQEVILRCVPISNHLYFYWYRQILGQKVEFLVSFYNNEISEKSEIFDDQFSVERPDGSNFTLKIRSTKLEDSAMYFCASSVWGLSSLSGNTIYFGEGSWLTVV.

The chain recombines TRBV6-5 with TRBJ2-1; a possible D gene is TRBD2 (6 bases). The CDR3 spans 15 residues. V lost 6 bases and J 3 bases, leaving 15 bases between the germline ends. Germline loops: CDR1 MNHEY, CDR2 SVGAGI. CDR3 amino acids: CASSAGTSFYNEQFF. The CDR3 DNA reads as TGTGCCAGCAGCGCCGGGACTTCCTTCTACAATGAGCAGTTCTTC.

The chain carries TRBV7-9 and TRBJ1-1, with D unclear. The V and J ends lost 2 bases and 1 base respectively, with 8 bases between them. The germline V gene has CDR1 SEHNR and CDR2 FQNEAQ (reference sequence). The CDR3 has 14 amino acids. The CDR3 sequence: CASSLSEPNTEAFF. As DNA, the CDR3 is TGTGCCAGCAGCTTATCGGAGCCGAACACTGAAGCTTTCTTT.

The gene calls are TRBV5-4 and TRBJ2-3; possibly TRBD2 for D (5 bases). Germline CDR1 is SGHNT and CDR2 is YYREEE (reference sequence). The V end lost 4 bases, the J end lost 5 bases, and 11 bases lay between the germline ends. The CDR3 is made up of 13 amino acids. The CDR3 nucleotides are TGTGCCAGCAGCCCTCGAGGAGGAGATACGCAGTATTTT. Its translation: CASSPRGGDTQYF.

The chain is built from TRBV5-6 and TRBJ1-4; 9 bases agree with TRBD1. Trimming removed 5 bases from V and 7 bases from J; junction bases left unmatched: 9. CDR3 size: 15 residues. Germline lookup yields CDR1 SGHDT and CDR2 YYEEEE. The CDR3 loop is CASRQTGGLREKLFF. In DNA, the CDR3 is TGTGCCAGCAGACAAACAGGGGGCCTTCGTGAAAAACTGTTTTTT.

The rearrangement uses TRBV23-1 and TRBJ2-7; D may be TRBD2 (11 bases). TRBV23-1 is an ORF; its function is uncertain. V lost 7 bases to trimming and J lost 4 bases, with 29 bases between them. The CDR3 contains 18 residues. The CDR3 spells CASIRDRGVTSGSYEQYF. In nucleotides, the CDR3 is TGCGCCAGCATCCGGGACAGGGGAGTAACTAGCGGGAGTTACGAGCAGTACTTC.

The chain has TRBV15 and TRBJ1-2; 7 bases agree with TRBD1. Germline assignment: CDR1 LNHNV and CDR2 YYDKDF (reference sequence). This CDR3 spans 13 amino acids. J lost 2 bases, V lost 7 bases, and 4 bases had no gene match. The CDR3 here is CATMGTVNYGYTF. In DNA form, the CDR3 reads TGTGCCACCATGGGGACAGTCAACTATGGCTACACCTTC.

The rearrangement links TRBV29-1 to TRBJ1-1, with D possibly matching TRBD1 (5 bases). This CDR3 is built from 13 residues. V lost 3 bases, J lost 1 base, and 9 bases lay in between. The germline gives CDR1 SQVTM, CDR2 ANQGSEA. CDR3 bases: TGCAGCGTTGACGGGGGTGAGAACACTGAAGCTTTCTTT. It encodes CSVDGGENTEAFF.

The chain couples TRBV9 to TRBJ2-1, with 16 bases matching TRBD2. CDR3 length: 20 amino acids. With V trimmed by 0 bases and J by 0 bases, 6 bases remained unmatched. Germline values: CDR1 SGDLS, CDR2 YYNGEE. The chain's CDR3 is CASSVEGLAGGPASYNEQFF. CDR3 bases: TGTGCCAGCAGCGTAGAGGGACTAGCGGGAGGGCCGGCCTCCTACAATGAGCAGTTCTTC. Complete variable domain (other parts from reference TRBV9 and TRBJ2-1): DSGVTQTPKHLITATGQRVTLRCSPRSGDLSVYWYQQSLDQGLQFLIQYYNGEERAKGNILERFSAQQFPDLHSELNLSSLELGDSALYFCASSVEGLAGGPASYNEQFFGPGTRLTVL.

This chain connects TRBV5-1 to TRBJ1-4, with D possibly matching TRBD1 (6 bases). V was pared by 4 bases and J by 2 bases, with 12 bases between. CDR1 is SGHRS, CDR2 YFSETQ, per germline. This CDR3 is built from 15 residues. For the CDR3, the DNA is TGCGCCAGCAGCCAAACAGGGTCGACTAATGAAAAACTGTTTTTT. It yields the protein CASSQTGSTNEKLFF.

The V call is TRBV9, the J call TRBJ1-1; 7 nucleotides match TRBD1. The germline CDR1 and CDR2 sequences are SGDLS and YYNGEE. The CDR3 length is 17 residues. V trimming: 4 bases; J trimming: 3 bases; junction bases outside the gene matches: 15. CDR3 region: CASSTKDREVFHTEAFF. The CDR3 DNA follows: TGTGCCAGCAGCACCAAAGACAGGGAGGTATTCCACACTGAAGCTTTCTTT.

This rearrangement joins TRBV15 to TRBJ2-5; the D gene is possibly TRBD2 (7 bases). Germline CDR1 and CDR2: LNHNV and YYDKDF (reference sequence). The CDR3 has 14 residues. With 4 bases removed from V and 5 bases from J, the gap between germline ends came to 14 bases. The DNA of the CDR3 is TGTGCCACCAGCATATCAGGGAGGGGGGAGACCCAGTACTTC. This gives the protein CATSISGRGETQYF.

Details on this clone: One junction end disagrees with the germline gene, perhaps due to a read error. V usage is TRBV7-7 and J usage is TRBJ2-3; tentative D call: TRBD2 (5 bases). This CDR3 is built from 13 residues. Germline-derived CDR1 and CDR2 are SSHAT and FNYEAQ (reference sequence). The CDR3 sequence is CASSRWESDTQYF. CDR3 nucleotide sequence: TGTGCTAGCAGTCGGTGGGAGTCAGATACGCAGTATTTT.

This rearrangement joins TRBV5-6 to TRBJ2-7; TRBD2 matches at 15 bases. Trimming at V came to 4 bases and at J to 0 bases, leaving 8 bases not matched to a gene. CDR3 length equals 18 residues. The germline gives CDR1 SGHDT, CDR2 YYEEEE. Here the CDR3 reads CASSGGLAGGIYSYEQYF. The DNA for the CDR3 is TGTGCCAGCAGCGGGGGACTAGCGGGGGGAATCTACTCCTACGAGCAGTACTTC.

The chain carries TRBV29-1 and TRBJ1-2; TRBD1 aligns across 11 bases. The CDR3 is made up of 15 amino acids. V dropped 6 bases and J dropped 4; count of bases not matched to a gene: 10. CDR1 is SQVTM, CDR2 ANQGSEA, per germline. CDR3: CSVPPIGQGAYGYTF. The CDR3 DNA reads TGCAGCGTCCCCCCTATTGGACAGGGGGCCTATGGCTACACCTTC.

CDR3 nucleotide sequence: TGCAGTGCTCGGGTCTATGAAGCTTTCTTT. As protein: CSARVYEAFF. The chain is built from TRBV20-1 and TRBJ1-1; D is unclear. Trimming cost V 5 bases and J 7 bases, with 8 bases left between them. The germline V gene has CDR1 DFQATT and CDR2 SNEGSKA (reference sequence). The CDR3 runs to 10 residues.

This rearrangement joins TRBV2 to TRBJ2-5; 7 nucleotides agree with TRBD2. The V segment lost 8 bases and the J segment 7 bases; nucleotides outside the gene matches: 4. Per germline, CDR1 SNHLY and CDR2 FYNNEI. The CDR3 has 11 amino acids. Written as DNA, the CDR3 is TGTGCCAGCGGGGGGGACGGGACCCAGTACTTC. Its protein product is CASGGDGTQYF.

The V and J genes are TRBV7-2 and TRBJ2-3; 9 bases align to TRBD2. With 7 bases clipped from V and 3 bases from J, the junction kept 5 bases outside the gene matches. Germline loops: CDR1 SGHTA, CDR2 FQGNSA. This CDR3 has 14 amino acids. CDR3 protein: CASNQRGDTDTQYF. The CDR3 nucleotides read TGTGCCAGCAATCAGCGGGGGGATACAGATACGCAGTATTTT.

This chain links TRBV5-4 with TRBJ2-1, with D possibly matching TRBD2 (7 bases). V lost 1 base to trimming and J lost 4 bases, with 15 bases between them. This CDR3 is built from 16 residues. CDR1 is SGHNT, CDR2 YYREEE, per germline (reference sequence). The CDR3 region is CASSLRGGRSYNEQFF. CDR3 in DNA: TGTGCCAGCAGCTTGAGGGGGGGACGGAGTTACAATGAGCAGTTCTTC.

Turning to this clone: The same CDR3 also results from other DNA sequences found in this sample. This chain links TRBV6-1 with TRBJ2-7; tentative D call: TRBD1 (5 bases). This CDR3 has 12 residues. Between the trimmed V and J ends, which lost 2 bases and 4 bases, there was a span of 6 bases. Germline CDR1 reads MNHNS; CDR2 reads SASEGT. CDR3 bases: TGTGCCAGCAGTGAACAGGGTTACGAGCAGTACTTC. Amino acids: CASSEQGYEQYF.

This chain links TRBV19 with TRBJ2-5, with unresolved D. Germline assignment: CDR1 LNHDA and CDR2 SQIVND (reference sequence). The CDR3 runs 13 residues. Trimming cost V 1 base and J 5 bases, with 8 bases left between them. CDR3: CASSIGSAETQYF. CDR3 coding DNA: TGTGCCAGTAGTATAGGAAGCGCGGAGACCCAGTACTTC.